The source of this TCR beta chain is a study of shared clonotypes between healthy human individuals. Regarding the study as a whole: Rarefaction revealed incomplete sorted-subset sequencing despite large depth. The sharing of 4% to 5.5% of naive CD4 clonotypes was seen across a handful of donors. As a rule, naive subsets had a larger estimated richness than memory subsets.

This CDR3 region has 15 residues. Germline trimming cut 6 bases from V and 5 bases from J; bases unmatched to any gene: 10. CDR1 is MGHRA, CDR2 YSYEKL, per germline. A word on this clone: The target antigen is unknown.

For sorted subsets, approximately 0.2 ug DNA per replicate equaled around 28,000 T cell genomes. Assay: immunoSEQ multiplex PCR; the TCRdb copy retains only in-frame clones and omits some. The sample consists of roughly 2,300,000 clones, 92% of them appearing once. The material sequenced was naive CD4+ T cells from PBMCs. Described subset: CD45RA+ positively selected. The chain uses TRBV4-1 and TRBJ1-5; 7 bases align to TRBD1. The receptor's source is a man aged 18 to 29 in good health. Some clones in this sample may be carry-over from other donors' samples. The CDR3 is CASSPSQGVHQPQHF. CDR3 sequence (DNA): TGCGCCAGCAGTCCAAGTCAGGGGGTCCATCAGCCCCAGCATTTT.